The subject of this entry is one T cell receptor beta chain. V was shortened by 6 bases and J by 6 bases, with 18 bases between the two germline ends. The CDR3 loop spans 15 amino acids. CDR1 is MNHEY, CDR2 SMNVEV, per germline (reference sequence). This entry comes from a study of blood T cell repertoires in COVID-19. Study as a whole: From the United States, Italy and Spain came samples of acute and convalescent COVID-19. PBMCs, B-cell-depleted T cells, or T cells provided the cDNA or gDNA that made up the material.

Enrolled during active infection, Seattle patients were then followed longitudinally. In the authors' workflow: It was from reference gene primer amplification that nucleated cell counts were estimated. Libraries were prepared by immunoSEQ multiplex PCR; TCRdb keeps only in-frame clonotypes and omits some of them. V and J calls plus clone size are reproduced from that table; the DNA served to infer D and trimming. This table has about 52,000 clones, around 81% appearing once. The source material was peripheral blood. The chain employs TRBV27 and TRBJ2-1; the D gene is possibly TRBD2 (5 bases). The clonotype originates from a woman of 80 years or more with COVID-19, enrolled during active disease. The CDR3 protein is CASSPGGWGSNEQFF. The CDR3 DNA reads TGTGCCAGCAGCCCCGGAGGATGGGGATCCAATGAGCAGTTCTTC.